The TCR beta chain under discussion was sequenced for a study of siplizumab effects on memory and regulatory T cells. Findings of the study overall: Researchers could not give a naive or memory phenotype to roughly 75-96% of proliferating CD4+ or CD8+ clones. Naive T cells seemed more diverse than memory cells; they also seemed major alloresponse contributors.

About this clone itself: Antigen: not known.

The assay was immunoSEQ multiplex PCR, and TCRdb's table has in-frame clones only and misses some. Of around 100,000 clones in the sample, 92% are singletons; the top ten hold about 1.1%. The TCR sequence derives from a human donor in good health. Sequencing was carried out using CD4+ T cells sorted from blood.

The CDR3 sequence is CASSLSGAYGYTF. The CDR3 nucleotides are TGTGCCAGCAGCTTATCAGGGGCCTATGGCTACACCTTC. The chain employs TRBV11-2 and TRBJ1-2, with D maybe TRBD1 (6 bases). Looked up from germline, CDR1 is SGHAT and CDR2 is FQNNGV. The CDR3 runs 13 residues. Trimming shortened V by 2 bases and J by 4 bases, and 8 bases separated the two germline ends.